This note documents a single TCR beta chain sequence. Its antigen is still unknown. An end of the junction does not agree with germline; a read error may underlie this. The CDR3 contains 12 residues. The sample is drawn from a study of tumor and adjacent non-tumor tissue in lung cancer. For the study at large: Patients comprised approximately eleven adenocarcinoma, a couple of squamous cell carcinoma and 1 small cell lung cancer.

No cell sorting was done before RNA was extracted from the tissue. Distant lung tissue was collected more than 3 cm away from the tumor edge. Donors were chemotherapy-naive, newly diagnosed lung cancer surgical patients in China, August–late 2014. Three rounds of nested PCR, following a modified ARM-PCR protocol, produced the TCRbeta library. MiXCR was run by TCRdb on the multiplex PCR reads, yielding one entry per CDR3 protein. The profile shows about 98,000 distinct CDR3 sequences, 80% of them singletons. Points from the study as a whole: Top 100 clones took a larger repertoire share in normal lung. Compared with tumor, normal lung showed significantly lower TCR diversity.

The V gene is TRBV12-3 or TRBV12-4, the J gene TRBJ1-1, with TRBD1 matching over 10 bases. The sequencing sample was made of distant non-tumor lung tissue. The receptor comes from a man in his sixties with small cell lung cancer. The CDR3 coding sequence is TGTGTCAGCAGCCGACAGGGGGCTGAAGTTTTCTTT. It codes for CVSSRQGAEVFF.